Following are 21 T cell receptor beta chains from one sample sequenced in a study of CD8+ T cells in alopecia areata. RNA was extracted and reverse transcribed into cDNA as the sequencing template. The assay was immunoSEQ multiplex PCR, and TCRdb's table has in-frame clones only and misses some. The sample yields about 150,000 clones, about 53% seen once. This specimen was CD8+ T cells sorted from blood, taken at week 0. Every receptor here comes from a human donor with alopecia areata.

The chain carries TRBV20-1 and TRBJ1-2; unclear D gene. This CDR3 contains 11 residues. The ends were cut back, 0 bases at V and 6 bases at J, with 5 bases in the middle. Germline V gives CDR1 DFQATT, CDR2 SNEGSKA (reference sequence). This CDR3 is CSARDPNGYTF. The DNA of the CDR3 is TGCAGTGCTAGAGATCCGAATGGCTACACCTTC.

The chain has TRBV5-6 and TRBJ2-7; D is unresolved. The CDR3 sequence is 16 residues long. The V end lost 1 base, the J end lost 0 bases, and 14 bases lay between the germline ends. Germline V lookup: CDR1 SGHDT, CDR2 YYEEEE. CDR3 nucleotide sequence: TGTGCCAGCAGCTTGTTTCCCGACATAGACTCCTACGAGCAGTACTTC. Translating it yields CASSLFPDIDSYEQYF. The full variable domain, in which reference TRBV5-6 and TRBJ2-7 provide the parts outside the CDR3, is DAGVTQSPTHLIKTRGQQVTLRCSPKSGHDTVSWYQQALGQGPQFIFQYYEEEERQRGNFPDRFSGHQFPNYSSELNVNALLLGDSALYLCASSLFPDIDSYEQYFGPGTRLTVT.

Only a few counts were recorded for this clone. In DNA, the CDR3 is TGTGCCATCAGTGAGGTAGGGGGCAGTCAGCCCCAGCATTTT. Amino acids: CAISEVGGSQPQHF. This rearrangement joins TRBV10-3 to TRBJ1-5, with TRBD1 matching over 7 bases. This CDR3 spans 14 amino acids. Trimming took 2 bases from V and 6 from J; bases not matched to a gene: 4. Germline loops: CDR1 ENHRY, CDR2 SYGVKD.

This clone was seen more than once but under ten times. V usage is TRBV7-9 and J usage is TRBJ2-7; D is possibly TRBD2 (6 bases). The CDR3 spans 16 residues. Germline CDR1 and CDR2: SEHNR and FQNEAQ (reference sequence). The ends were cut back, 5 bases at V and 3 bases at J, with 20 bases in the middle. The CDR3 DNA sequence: TGTGCCAGCAGCCCTTTGACGGGGGACCGTAACTACGAGCAGTACTTC. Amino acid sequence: CASSPLTGDRNYEQYF.

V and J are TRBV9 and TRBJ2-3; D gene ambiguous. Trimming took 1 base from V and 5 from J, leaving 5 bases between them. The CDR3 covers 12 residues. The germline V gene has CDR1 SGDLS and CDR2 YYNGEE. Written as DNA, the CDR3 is TGTGCCAGCAGCGTAAATCAAGATACGCAGTATTTT. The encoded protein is CASSVNQDTQYF. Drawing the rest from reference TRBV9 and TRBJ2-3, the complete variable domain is DSGVTQTPKHLITATGQRVTLRCSPRSGDLSVYWYQQSLDQGLQFLIQYYNGEERAKGNILERFSAQQFPDLHSELNLSSLELGDSALYFCASSVNQDTQYFGPGTRLTVL.

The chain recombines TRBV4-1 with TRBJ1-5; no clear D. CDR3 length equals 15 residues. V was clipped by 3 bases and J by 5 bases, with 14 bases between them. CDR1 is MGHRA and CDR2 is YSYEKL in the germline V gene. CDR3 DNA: TGCGCCAGCAGCCACTACGACGGAGATTATCAGCCCCAGCATTTT. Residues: CASSHYDGDYQPQHF.

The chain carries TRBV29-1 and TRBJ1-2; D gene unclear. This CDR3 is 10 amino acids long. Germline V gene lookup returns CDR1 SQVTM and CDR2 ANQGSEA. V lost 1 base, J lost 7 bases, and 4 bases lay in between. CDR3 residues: CSVEAGGYTF. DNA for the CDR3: TGCAGCGTTGAAGCGGGTGGCTACACCTTC.

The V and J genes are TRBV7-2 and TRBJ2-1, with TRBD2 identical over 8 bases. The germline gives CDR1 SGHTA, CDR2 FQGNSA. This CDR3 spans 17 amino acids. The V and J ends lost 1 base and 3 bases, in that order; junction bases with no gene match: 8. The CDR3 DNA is TGTGCCAGCAGCTTAGTGGTCCCGGGGGGGGACTACAATGAGCAGTTCTTC. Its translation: CASSLVVPGGDYNEQFF. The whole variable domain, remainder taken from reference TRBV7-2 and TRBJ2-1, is GAGVSQSPSNKVTEKGKDVELRCDPISGHTALYWYRQSLGQGLEFLIYFQGNSAPDKSGLPSDRFSAERTGGSVSTLTIQRTQQEDSAVYLCASSLVVPGGDYNEQFFGPGTRLTVL.

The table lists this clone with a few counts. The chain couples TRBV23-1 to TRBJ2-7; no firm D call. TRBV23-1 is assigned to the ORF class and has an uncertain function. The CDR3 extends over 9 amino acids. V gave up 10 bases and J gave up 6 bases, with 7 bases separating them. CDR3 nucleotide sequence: TGCGCCACCTGCTCCGAGCAGTACTTC. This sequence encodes CATCSEQYF.

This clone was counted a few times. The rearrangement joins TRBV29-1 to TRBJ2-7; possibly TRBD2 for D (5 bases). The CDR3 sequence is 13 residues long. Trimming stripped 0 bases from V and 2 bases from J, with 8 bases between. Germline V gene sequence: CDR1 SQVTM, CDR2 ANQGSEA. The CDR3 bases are TGCAGCGTTGAAGAGGGAGAACCCTACGAGCAGTACTTC. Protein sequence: CSVEEGEPYEQYF.

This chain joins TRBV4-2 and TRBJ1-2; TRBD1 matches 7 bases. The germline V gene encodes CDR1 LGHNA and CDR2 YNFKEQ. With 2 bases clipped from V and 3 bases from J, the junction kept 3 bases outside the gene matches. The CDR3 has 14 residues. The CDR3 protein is CASSQPGTDYGYTF. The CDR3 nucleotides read TGTGCCAGCAGCCAACCCGGGACAGACTATGGCTACACCTTC.

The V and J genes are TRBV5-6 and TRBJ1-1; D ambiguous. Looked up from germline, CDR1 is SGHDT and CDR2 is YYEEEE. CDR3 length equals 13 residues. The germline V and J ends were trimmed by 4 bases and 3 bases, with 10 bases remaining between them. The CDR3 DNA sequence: TGTGCCAGCAGCCAATGGTCCTACACTGAAGCTTTCTTT. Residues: CASSQWSYTEAFF.

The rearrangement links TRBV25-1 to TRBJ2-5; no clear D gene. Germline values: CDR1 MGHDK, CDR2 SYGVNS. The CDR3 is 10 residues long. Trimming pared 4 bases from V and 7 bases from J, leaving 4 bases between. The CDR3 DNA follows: TGTGCCAGCAGTGCGGGGACCCAGTACTTC. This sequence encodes CASSAGTQYF.

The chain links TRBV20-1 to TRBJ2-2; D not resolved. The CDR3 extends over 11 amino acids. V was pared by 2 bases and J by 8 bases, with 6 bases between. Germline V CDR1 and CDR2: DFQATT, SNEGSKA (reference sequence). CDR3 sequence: CSARRGGELFF. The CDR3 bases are TGCAGTGCTAGAAGAGGTGGGGAGCTGTTTTTT.

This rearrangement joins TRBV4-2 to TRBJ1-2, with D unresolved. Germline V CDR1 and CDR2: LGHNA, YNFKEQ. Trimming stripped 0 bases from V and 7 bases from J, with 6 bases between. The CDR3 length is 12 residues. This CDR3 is CASSQDNSGYTF. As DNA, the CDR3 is TGTGCCAGCAGCCAAGATAATAGTGGCTACACCTTC.

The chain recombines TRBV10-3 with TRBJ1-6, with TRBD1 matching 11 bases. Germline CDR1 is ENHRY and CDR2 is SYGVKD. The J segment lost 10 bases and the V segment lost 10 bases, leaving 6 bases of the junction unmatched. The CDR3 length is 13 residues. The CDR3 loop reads CATGTGGISPLHF. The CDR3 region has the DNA TGTGCCACAGGGACAGGGGGAATATCACCCCTCCACTTT.

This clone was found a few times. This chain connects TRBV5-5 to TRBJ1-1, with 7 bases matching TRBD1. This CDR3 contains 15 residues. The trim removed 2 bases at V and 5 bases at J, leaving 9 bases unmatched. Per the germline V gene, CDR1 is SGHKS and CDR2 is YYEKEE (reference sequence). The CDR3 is CASSLRQGGLTEAFF. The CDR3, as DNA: TGTGCCAGCAGCTTAAGACAGGGCGGATTGACTGAAGCTTTCTTT.

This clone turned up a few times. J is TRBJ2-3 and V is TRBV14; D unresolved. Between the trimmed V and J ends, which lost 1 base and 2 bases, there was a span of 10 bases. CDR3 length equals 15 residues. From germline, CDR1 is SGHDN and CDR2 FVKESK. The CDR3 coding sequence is TGTGCCAGCAGCCAAGGTGGATCTATCACAGATACGCAGTATTTT. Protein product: CASSQGGSITDTQYF.

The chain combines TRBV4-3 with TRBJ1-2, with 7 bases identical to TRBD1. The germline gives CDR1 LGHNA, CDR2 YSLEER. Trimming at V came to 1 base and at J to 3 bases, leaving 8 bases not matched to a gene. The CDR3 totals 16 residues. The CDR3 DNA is TGCGCCAGCAGCCAAGTCTCCCACAGGGGTGACTATGGCTACACCTTC. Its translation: CASSQVSHRGDYGYTF.

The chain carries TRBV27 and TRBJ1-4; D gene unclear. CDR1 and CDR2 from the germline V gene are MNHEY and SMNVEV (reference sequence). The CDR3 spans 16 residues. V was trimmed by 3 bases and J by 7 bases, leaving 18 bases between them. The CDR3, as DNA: TGTGCCAGCAGTTTCAGAGCGTCGGGGTTGGCTGAAAAACTGTTTTTT. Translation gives CASSFRASGLAEKLFF.

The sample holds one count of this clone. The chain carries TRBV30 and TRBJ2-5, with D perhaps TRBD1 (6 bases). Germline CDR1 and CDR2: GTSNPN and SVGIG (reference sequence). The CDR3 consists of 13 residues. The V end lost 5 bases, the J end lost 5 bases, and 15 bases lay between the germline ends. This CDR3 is CAWGSDSRETQYF. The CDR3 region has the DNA TGTGCCTGGGGCTCGGACAGCAGGGAGACCCAGTACTTC.